Sequencing of this TCR beta chain was carried out in a study of T cells in Graves' hyperthyroidism and ophthalmopathy (dated by TCRdb to the late 2010s). In terms of the full investigation: Peripheral blood samples were taken at initial diagnosis, before any treatment was given. TCR V-J signatures able to tell the groups apart were searched for in a discovery cohort of 90 to 100 patients, of whom over 40 had Graves' ophthalmopathy and around 58 had stable Graves' hyperthyroidism. An independent validation cohort of around 19 hyperthyroidism patients and approximately 15 patients who later progressed to ophthalmopathy tested prospective prediction of ophthalmopathy. For training and testing, the 100 or so patients in the discovery cohort were randomly divided in a 7:3 ratio. In addition, the study compared T-cell repertoires in thyroid tissue and in blood from six Graves' hyperthyroidism patients. Following sampling, methimazole starting at 30 mg daily was given to hyperthyroidism patients, and high-dose intravenous methylprednisolone was given to ophthalmopathy patients. According to the paper, TCR Vbeta CDR3 sequencing was carried out on roughly 130 peripheral blood samples, which came from approximately 43 ophthalmopathy, around 75 hyperthyroidism and roughly 17 progressor patients.

The germline V gene (reference sequence) supplies CDR1 DFQATT and CDR2 SNEGSKA. Between the V and J ends, shortened by 0 bases and 3 bases respectively, the junction contains 20 bases. The CDR3, cysteine through phenylalanine, is 17 amino acids long. Just the 51-base CDR3 DNA is kept, in frame starting at base 1. Amplification of TCR beta CDR3 regions was carried out from RNA transcripts. The first round of RT-PCR for the TCR CDR3 was performed with the HTBI primer set and the Qiagen OneStep RT-PCR kit. Libraries were constructed in a second round of multiplex PCR, after which size selection and purification were performed. Libraries were sequenced paired-end with 100 bp reads on an Illumina HiSeq2000. The authors' analysis ran thus. SOAPnuke was used to process the raw data, throwing out any read that contained adapters or uncalled bases, had a mean Phred below 15, or lacked an exact constant-primer or identifier match. High-quality paired reads were merged with COPE v1.2.5, and unique nucleotide sequences were defined as clonotypes. MiTCR v1.1 was used to align the clonotypes against IMGT TRBV, TRBD and TRBJ reference segments. The analysis was restricted to V-J combinations with a frequency above 0.0001, which together covered 98% to 99.2% of the repertoires. A TCS score was defined as the ratio between F50 (clonal expansion) and ExV (chaos), using BLOSUM62-based TCRdist between CDR3 peptides within each V-J. Welch's t-statistics and random forest reduced 500 to 550 V-J features to 13, which were used in a naive Bayes classifier (R e1071). TCRdb's own reprocessing of the public reads used fastp at Q25 and MiXCR and kept productive beta chains. Each entry merges the rows of one CDR3 protein and shows their most common DNA and genes. The V and J calls come from TCRdb's annotation, not from the publication. Present in this sample are about 160,000 distinct CDR3 sequences, 8% to 9.5% of which were seen just once. The ten largest clones take up approximately 20% of the sample.

General study outcomes and caveats: In cross-validation, a model built on a 13 V-J signature told ophthalmopathy apart from stable hyperthyroidism with approximately 90% sensitivity and around 84% specificity, and in testing the same model reached 80%/75%. No statistical method was used to fix the sample size in advance, and group allocation was not hidden from the investigators. In validation, progression to ophthalmopathy was predicted by the model with 70.59% sensitivity and around 75% specificity, a median of around 6.5 months before onset. Most expanded thyroid clonotypes (frequency above 0.001) were also detected in blood, suggesting blood repertoires may reflect thyroid immune responses.

The hyperthyroidism patients were between 18 and 65 years old and newly diagnosed, with a disease duration of less than 2 months. The study excluded patients with uncontrolled infections, other autoimmune diseases, pregnancy or lactation. Diagnoses relied on clinical symptoms, serum thyroxine and TRAb, thyroid ultrasound and orbital computed tomography. Blood from progressor patients was drawn when they were first diagnosed with hyperthyroidism, before any ophthalmopathy symptoms appeared. PBMCs were separated from around 9.1 ml of fresh peripheral blood using Ficoll-Paque density gradient centrifugation. Progressor patients were defined as those initially diagnosed with Graves' hyperthyroidism in whom ophthalmopathy developed during follow-up. Total RNA was extracted using Trizol reagent, and RNA quality was assessed on an Agilent 2100 Bioanalyzer. This clonotype has ten or more counts. Its antigen remains undetermined. Base qualities are not at hand, and no much larger clone is one base apart.

The rearranged chain carries TRBV20-1 and TRBJ2-5; the D region possibly corresponds to TRBD2 (6 bases align). The sample was blood. The sequence was obtained from a woman under 30 with Graves' hyperthyroidism that later progressed to Graves' ophthalmopathy. For the CDR3, the sequence is CSARESPGRDFKETQYF. The nucleotide sequence reads TGCAGTGCTAGAGAATCCCCCGGGCGGGACTTCAAAGAGACCCAGTACTTC.